The present TCR beta chain was sequenced within a study of blood T cells in healthy people across ages (dated by TCRdb to the mid-2010s). For context, the study as a whole: Template switching captured roughly one uniquely barcoded TCR beta cDNA molecule per two T cells in model experiments. The donors were divided into four age groups: young (average roughly 17 years), middle-aged (approximately 42), aged (approximately 64) and long-lived (82). To avoid experimental bias, donors of different ages were spread randomly across the sequencing lanes. To track age-related changes in TCR beta repertoire diversity, the study relied on deep sequencing normalized with unique cDNA molecular identifiers. For two donors (one aged 18 to 29 and one aged 80 or older), the study analyzed two additional independent replicas of 1 million unique cDNA reads from the same blood draw.

Donors were 40 or so systemically healthy Caucasian individuals from Russia aged 6 to 90 years. Each donor gave 8 to 10 milliliters of peripheral blood, drawn into EDTA-treated Vacutainer tubes. PBMCs were isolated by Ficoll-Paque density-gradient centrifugation, with at least 7 million obtained per sample. Total RNA, at least 5 micrograms per sample, was extracted from PBMCs with Trizol reagent. Naive CD45RAhigh/CD27high T cell percentages were measured by flow cytometry on a PBMC aliquot from every donor. The germline V gene provides CDR1 MGHRA and CDR2 YSYEKL. The CDR3 starts with the cysteine, ends with the phenylalanine, and has 16 residues. The read is trimmed to its CDR3 DNA, 48 bases read in frame from base 1. The library was produced with 5' RACE. Sequencer: Illumina HiSeq 2500. The second PCR ran for about 6 to 12 cycles and used a J-beta primer mix along with a sample-barcoded 5' primer. A unique molecular identifier was introduced onto each TCR beta cDNA molecule by a template-switch 5' adaptor carrying 12 random nucleotides. Each sample yielded at least 3 million CDR3-containing paired-end reads. The Mint cDNA synthesis kit, primed by a TRBC-specific oligonucleotide, was used to synthesize first-strand cDNA from all RNA. Following uracil-DNA glycosylase treatment, all cDNA underwent a first 18-cycle PCR with the universal primers M1SS and BC2_uni_R. For the original study's pipeline: For normalization, 1 million high-quality reads were randomly selected from each sample, with every read carrying a distinct molecular identifier. Instead of being binned into consensus sequences, reads that shared molecular identifiers were thrown out. MiTCR, with a Q25 quality threshold and the strictest error-elimination algorithm, was used for CDR3 identification, clonotype clustering and error correction. Lower-bound total TCR beta diversity was estimated with a nonparametric unseen species model using Euler transformation. Using fastp at Q25 and MiXCR, TCRdb reprocessed the public reads and kept productive beta chains. Rows matching on CDR3 protein sequence are summarized as one entry with the most common DNA and genes. TCRdb's processing, not the authors' own work, is the source of the V and J calls. Recorded for this sample are roughly 1.5 million distinct CDR3 sequences; 40% to 45% of them occurred a single time. The ten largest account for around 4% of the sample.

Notes on this clonotype: It has no known antigen specificity. No clone much larger than this one lies a single base away; base qualities are absent.

General study outcomes and caveats: The percentage of naive T cells measured by flow cytometry correlated strongly with observed TCR beta diversity. Estimates of total diversity based on one million sequenced T cells were regarded as lower bounds and as underestimates. Compared with the aged group, more naive CD4+ T cells, fewer expanded clones and increased TCR diversity were shown by the long-lived group, suggesting age selection. Because donor CMV infection status was unknown, age-related changes in expanded clonotypes were potentially confounded. Bulk unsorted PBMC profiling prevented conclusive comparison of naive and antigen-experienced compartments. As age increased, observed TCR beta diversity per million T cells dropped in a roughly linear way, and a significant reduction was already evident by age about 40.

Sample: blood. The source of this sequence is a woman aged 18-29 years in good health. The chain is assembled from TRBV4-1 and TRBJ2-5; the D gene may be TRBD1 or TRBD2, since each aligns over 5 bases. The J call is doubtful: the DNA matches TRBJ2-7 better. This receptor has the CDR3 CASSQAGPIDLYEQYF. The nucleotides are TGCGCCAGCAGCCAAGCGGGGCCCATTGACCTCTACGAGCAGTACTTC.